The 18 T cell receptor beta chains below come from one sample, sequenced in a study of OX40 agonist ivuxolimab in advanced cancers. Only in-frame clones appear in the TCRdb table, and some are missing; sequencing was by immunoSEQ multiplex PCR. The sample consists of some 62,000 clones, around four fifths of them appearing once. The sequencing used CD4+ or CD8+ T cells sorted from blood, collected in a trial of the OX40 agonist ivuxolimab. The source of these receptors is an adult with an advanced solid tumor such as melanoma, head and neck, liver or kidney cancer.

As DNA, the CDR3 is TGTGCCTGGAGTCCCCGGGCCGCGGGGGGAAACACCATATATTTT. This sequence encodes CAWSPRAAGGNTIYF. The rearrangement uses TRBV30 and TRBJ1-3, with unresolved D. Germline CDR1 GTSNPN, CDR2 SVGIG (reference sequence). V shed 2 bases and J shed 4 bases, with 15 bases lying between them. The CDR3 length is 15 residues.

The J gene is TRBJ2-7, the V gene TRBV11-2; 7 bases align to TRBD2. The CDR3 spans 15 residues. Unmatched junction bases numbered 10, after V lost 4 bases and J lost 4 bases. Germline V gene sequence: CDR1 SGHAT, CDR2 FQNNGV. The CDR3 here is CASSYPSAGEYEQYF. CDR3 coding DNA: TGTGCCAGCAGCTACCCCTCGGCGGGAGAGTACGAGCAGTACTTC.

This chain joins TRBV5-1 and TRBJ2-7; the D is unclear. Germline values: CDR1 SGHRS, CDR2 YFSETQ. The CDR3 consists of 15 residues. Trimming left V 1 base short and J 0 bases short, with 11 bases between. CDR3 protein: CASSLYSLSSYEQYF. CDR3 DNA sequence: TGCGCCAGCAGCTTGTATTCCCTAAGCTCCTACGAGCAGTACTTC.

The chain links TRBV5-1 to TRBJ2-7, with 9 bases fitting TRBD2. With 0 bases clipped from V and 1 base from J, the junction kept 2 bases outside the gene matches. Germline V gives CDR1 SGHRS, CDR2 YFSETQ. This CDR3 contains 15 residues. This CDR3 is CASSLDLAGSYEQYF. For the CDR3, the DNA is TGCGCCAGCAGCTTGGATCTAGCGGGGTCCTACGAGCAGTACTTC.

The chain has TRBV5-6 and TRBJ2-5, with D maybe TRBD2 (5 bases). Per germline, CDR1 SGHDT and CDR2 YYEEEE. The CDR3 contains 13 residues. V was cut by 4 bases and J by 1 base, with 8 bases left in between. CDR3: CASSLRGQETQYF. The DNA for the CDR3 is TGTGCCAGCAGCCTACGGGGCCAAGAGACCCAGTACTTC.

This chain uses TRBV5-4 with TRBJ2-7; D is undetermined. CDR3 size: 15 residues. V lost 1 base and J 7 bases, leaving 18 bases between the germline ends. Germline V gives CDR1 SGHNT, CDR2 YYREEE (reference sequence). The CDR3 here is CASSLSPSPLGEQYF. The CDR3 DNA is TGTGCCAGCAGCTTGAGTCCCAGTCCCCTCGGGGAGCAGTACTTC.

The chain uses TRBV5-8 and TRBJ1-1; the D gene is possibly TRBD1 (6 bases). V dropped 5 bases and J dropped 0 bases, with 17 bases sitting between them. The length of the CDR3 is 16 residues. CDR1 is SGHTS and CDR2 is YDEGEE in the germline V gene. The CDR3 DNA sequence: TGTGCCAGCAGACTGCCCCTCCGACAGGTGAACACTGAAGCTTTCTTT. Translating it yields CASRLPLRQVNTEAFF.

This rearrangement joins TRBV7-9 to TRBJ1-1; D not resolved. Trimming left V 3 bases short and J 1 base short, with 9 bases between. The CDR3 spans 14 residues. Germline V gene data show CDR1 as SEHNR and CDR2 as FQNEAQ (reference sequence). CDR3 coding DNA: TGTGCCAGCAGCTTGGCACGGCCGAACACTGAAGCTTTCTTT. As protein: CASSLARPNTEAFF. Supplemented by reference TRBV7-9 and TRBJ1-1, the full variable domain reads DTGVSQNPRHKITKRGQNVTFRCDPISEHNRLYWYRQTLGQGPEFLTYFQNEAQLEKSRLLSDRFSAERPKGSFSTLEIQRTEQGDSAMYLCASSLARPNTEAFFGQGTRLTVV.

The chain joins TRBV9 to TRBJ2-5, with TRBD2 matching 7 bases. J gave up 11 bases and V 2 bases, and 15 bases lay outside the gene matches. The CDR3 runs 15 residues. Germline V gene lookup returns CDR1 SGDLS and CDR2 YYNGEE. Here the CDR3 DNA reads TGTGCCAGCAGCGTTTTAGGCGGGAGAGGGCAGGAGCAGTACTTC. Residues: CASSVLGGRGQEQYF.

CDR3 in DNA: TGTGCCAGCAGCTTAAGGGGCGGAGAAGAGACCCAGTACTTC. It encodes CASSLRGGEETQYF. The chain links TRBV7-3 to TRBJ2-5; the D gene is possibly TRBD1 (5 bases). This CDR3 spans 14 amino acids. Trimming cost V 1 base and J 3 bases, with 9 bases left between them. Germline CDR1 SGHTA, CDR2 FQGTGA.

This chain joins TRBV28 and TRBJ2-2; 9 positions match TRBD2. The length of the CDR3 is 15 residues. CDR1 MDHEN and CDR2 SYDVKM come from the germline V gene. J lost 6 bases, V lost 6 bases, and 8 bases had no gene match. This chain's CDR3 is CASSEVAGAPGELFF. DNA for the CDR3: TGTGCCAGCAGCGAGGTAGCGGGAGCCCCCGGGGAGCTGTTTTTT.

A few counts support this clone. This sequence joins TRBV30 and TRBJ1-2; 7 nucleotides match TRBD1. The germline V gene has CDR1 GTSNPN and CDR2 SVGIG (reference sequence). Losses at the gene ends were 2 bases for V and 10 bases for J; bases not matched to a gene: 13. There are 14 residues in the CDR3. CDR3 amino acids: CAWSILQGQHVYTF. CDR3 nucleotide sequence: TGTGCCTGGAGTATTCTACAGGGGCAGCACGTCTACACCTTC.

CDR3 sequence reads: CASSLGLADEQFF. DNA of the CDR3: TGTGCCAGCAGCTTAGGACTAGCCGATGAGCAGTTCTTC. The V gene is TRBV7-2, the J gene TRBJ2-1, with TRBD2 matching over 7 bases. Germline V lookup: CDR1 SGHTA, CDR2 FQGNSA. The CDR3 extends over 13 amino acids. J lost 8 bases, V lost 1 base, and 2 bases had no gene match.

The chain is built from TRBV27 and TRBJ2-1; 10 nucleotides agree with TRBD2. The CDR3 sequence is 15 residues long. V lost 5 bases and J lost 7; bases outside the gene matches: 8. Germline V gene sequence: CDR1 MNHEY, CDR2 SMNVEV (reference sequence). In DNA, the CDR3 is TGTGCCAGCAGTCTCCAGCGGGAGGGCCTGAATGAGCAGTTCTTC. This encodes CASSLQREGLNEQFF.

The gene calls are TRBV7-6 and TRBJ2-1; 9 bases line up with TRBD2. The CDR3 consists of 13 residues. The V and J ends lost 5 bases and 8 bases, in that order; junction bases with no gene match: 4. Germline lookup yields CDR1 SGHVS and CDR2 FNYEAQ. The CDR3 sequence is CASSGLARDEQFF. In DNA, the CDR3 is TGTGCCAGCAGCGGACTAGCGCGGGATGAGCAGTTCTTC.

J is TRBJ2-5 and V is TRBV10-1; D possibly corresponds to TRBD1 (6 bases). V lost 3 bases, J lost 2 bases, and 7 bases lay in between. CDR1 is WNHNN and CDR2 is SYGVQD in the germline V gene (reference sequence). The CDR3 has 13 residues. The CDR3 region has the DNA TGCGCCAGCAGTGAAGGACAGCAAGAGACCCAGTACTTC. This translates into CASSEGQQETQYF.

The chain is built from TRBV10-3 and TRBJ1-1; D possibly corresponds to TRBD1 (6 bases). Trimming cost V 4 bases and J 1 base, with 22 bases left between them. This CDR3 has 18 amino acids. Germline assignment: CDR1 ENHRY and CDR2 SYGVKD. The CDR3 here is CAISAGQGMGGRNTEAFF. As DNA, the CDR3 is TGTGCCATCAGTGCAGGGCAGGGGATGGGTGGGCGGAACACTGAAGCTTTCTTT.

The rearrangement joins TRBV7-9 to TRBJ2-3; D may be TRBD1 (5 bases). This CDR3 comprises 14 residues. CDR1 is SEHNR, CDR2 FQNEAQ, per germline (reference sequence). The ends were cut back, 5 bases at V and 2 bases at J, with 11 bases in the middle. The CDR3 loop is CASSRGRSTDTQYF. In DNA form, the CDR3 reads TGTGCCAGCAGCAGGGGCAGATCCACAGATACGCAGTATTTT.